The 6 T cell receptor beta chains below come from one sample, sequenced in a study of cytomegalovirus exposure and HLA in healthy donors. PCR involved 60 Vbeta and 13 Jbeta primers. Generated by immunoSEQ multiplex PCR, the TCRdb table keeps only in-frame clones and is missing some. Here the sample table reports fewer than 150,000 clones. The sequenced sample consisted of PBMCs. These receptors originate from a woman aged 60 to 75 in good health and CMV-seronegative.

This chain uses TRBV11-2 with TRBJ1-6; TRBD1 might be the D (6 bases). Trimming took off 4 bases at V and 7 bases at J, with 17 bases between the two ends. Per germline, CDR1 SGHAT and CDR2 FQNNGV. This CDR3 comprises 16 residues. The CDR3 here is CASSSGTPSDNSPLHF. In DNA, the CDR3 is TGTGCCAGCAGCTCCGGGACACCTTCAGACAATTCACCCCTCCACTTT.

This sequence joins TRBV6-5 and TRBJ2-7; 7 nucleotides agree with TRBD1. The CDR3 sequence is 16 residues long. Germline trimming cut 0 bases from V and 3 bases from J; bases unmatched to any gene: 8. Germline-derived CDR1 and CDR2 are MNHEY and SVGAGI. The CDR3 spells CASSYSGTADLYEQYF. The CDR3 DNA reads as TGTGCCAGCAGTTACTCGGGGACAGCTGATCTCTACGAGCAGTACTTC.

This sequence joins TRBV28 and TRBJ2-1, with D tentatively TRBD2 (5 bases). The CDR3 sequence is 15 residues long. Trimming removed 7 bases from V and 2 bases from J, with 15 bases in between. Germline lookup yields CDR1 MDHEN and CDR2 SYDVKM. The CDR3 protein is CASTRAGVTYNEQFF. As DNA, the CDR3 is TGTGCCAGCACGAGGGCGGGCGTAACCTACAATGAGCAGTTCTTC.

Here the CDR3 DNA reads TGTGCCACAACGGACAGGGGGCGCAATGAGCAGTTCTTC. Translated, it gives CATTDRGRNEQFF. J is TRBJ2-1 and V is TRBV6-5; 11 bases align to TRBD1. In germline, CDR1 is MNHEY, CDR2 SVGAGI. This CDR3 spans 13 amino acids. Trimming at V came to 10 bases and at J to 6 bases, leaving 5 bases not matched to a gene.

This chain joins TRBV19 and TRBJ1-1, with TRBD1 matching 12 bases. The CDR3 is made up of 15 amino acids. The trim removed 4 bases at V and 8 bases at J, leaving 8 bases unmatched. Per the germline V gene, CDR1 is LNHDA and CDR2 is SQIVND (reference sequence). Here the CDR3 reads CASSTLGQGAREAFF. The DNA for the CDR3 is TGTGCCAGTAGTACCCTGGGACAGGGGGCGCGGGAAGCTTTCTTT.

The DNA for the CDR3 is TGTGCCACCAGCAGAGATCTCAAGAGAAACTCCTACAATGAGCAGTTCTTC. The encoded protein is CATSRDLKRNSYNEQFF. The chain has TRBV15 and TRBJ2-1, with no clear D. The germline V gene encodes CDR1 LNHNV and CDR2 YYDKDF (reference sequence). The CDR3 length is 17 residues. The germline V and J ends were trimmed by 0 bases and 0 bases, with 12 bases remaining between them.